A single sample gave rise to the 13 T cell receptor beta chains below, sequenced in a study of blood T cells in healthy people across ages. A sample-barcoded 5' primer and a J-beta primer mix were used in a second PCR of roughly 6 to 11 cycles. TCRdb re-called the 5' RACE reads through MiXCR, storing one row per CDR3 protein. The sample includes 1.5 million to 2 million distinct CDR3 sequences, about 35% of them seen just once. The sample comprised blood. All receptors come from a woman aged 25 to 39 in good health.

In this sample, this clonotype turned up a few times. CDR3 sequence reads: CASSWDRGVSGYTF. DNA for the CDR3: TGTGCCAGCAGTTGGGACAGGGGAGTAAGTGGCTACACCTTC. The rearrangement joins TRBV27 to TRBJ1-2; 10 bases agree with TRBD1. Germline-derived CDR1 and CDR2 are MNHEY and SMNVEV (reference sequence). With V trimmed by 4 bases and J by 7 bases, 6 bases remained unmatched. The CDR3 contains 14 residues.

The chain couples TRBV30 to TRBJ1-5; TRBD1 is a possible D gene (5 bases). Germline V gene sequence: CDR1 GTSNPN, CDR2 SVGIG (reference sequence). Trimming pared 1 base from V and 3 bases from J, leaving 7 bases between. The CDR3 is made up of 13 amino acids. The CDR3 sequence: CAWSGDFNQPQHF. The DNA for the CDR3 is TGTGCCTGGAGTGGGGACTTCAATCAGCCCCAGCATTTT.

This sequence joins TRBV24-1 and TRBJ2-1; 8 bases line up with TRBD2. V lost 4 bases to trimming and J lost 5 bases; unmatched junction nucleotides: 3. Germline values: CDR1 KGHDR, CDR2 SFDVKD. The CDR3 is 14 residues long. The CDR3 loop reads CATSEGLVNNEQFF. CDR3 DNA: TGTGCCACCAGTGAGGGACTAGTAAACAATGAGCAGTTCTTC.

This rearrangement joins TRBV20-1 to TRBJ1-2; 8 bases are a match to TRBD1. V shed 1 base, J shed 4 bases, and the junction held 5 bases outside the gene matches. Germline CDR1 is DFQATT and CDR2 is SNEGSKA (reference sequence). The length of the CDR3 is 14 residues. The CDR3: CSARGQGAGYGYTF. Here the CDR3 DNA reads TGCAGTGCTAGAGGGCAGGGGGCGGGCTATGGCTACACCTTC.

V gene TRBV4-1 combines with J gene TRBJ1-2; TRBD1 matches at 12 bases. Germline CDR1 MGHRA, CDR2 YSYEKL. Trimming took 1 base from V and 3 from J; bases not matched to a gene: 9. This CDR3 spans 18 amino acids. The CDR3 nucleotides are TGCGCCAGCAGCCAAGTTTCCGGGACAGGGGGCTGGGACTATGGCTACACCTTC. It translates to CASSQVSGTGGWDYGYTF.

This clonotype showed up just a few times. The rearrangement uses TRBV9 and TRBJ2-1, with D possibly TRBD2 on 5 matching bases. The germline gives CDR1 SGDLS, CDR2 YYNGEE. V was cut by 2 bases and J by 2 bases, with 11 bases left in between. This CDR3 is built from 15 residues. The DNA of the CDR3 is TGTGCCAGCAGCGTCGAGGGAAGACCCTACAATGAGCAGTTCTTC. Translating gives CASSVEGRPYNEQFF.

This clonotype has only a few counts. The chain couples TRBV27 to TRBJ1-3; D remains ambiguous. Germline V CDR1 and CDR2: MNHEY, SMNVEV (reference sequence). The CDR3 is 15 amino acids. Trimming cost V 4 bases and J 1 base, with 11 bases left between them. CDR3: CASSSLVESGNTIYF. In DNA, the CDR3 is TGTGCCAGCAGTTCCCTGGTCGAATCTGGAAACACCATATATTTT.

This clonotype was counted many times. The chain has TRBV29-1 and TRBJ2-1; TRBD2 agrees at 11 bases. This CDR3 contains 15 residues. J gave up 2 bases and V 5 bases, and 5 bases lay outside the gene matches. CDR1 and CDR2 (germline): SQVTM, ANQGSEA. The CDR3 DNA reads as TGCAGCGTTACCGGTAGCGGGGGGGCCTACAATGAGCAGTTCTTC. It codes for CSVTGSGGAYNEQFF.

V and J are TRBV9 and TRBJ2-6, with a weak D call TRBD2 (5 bases). The CDR3 contains 15 residues. V shed 4 bases and J shed 2 bases, with 10 bases lying between them. Germline values: CDR1 SGDLS, CDR2 YYNGEE. The CDR3 spells CASSPHGAGANVLTF. CDR3 nucleotides: TGTGCCAGCAGCCCCCACGGGGCTGGGGCCAACGTCCTGACTTTC. Drawing the rest from reference TRBV9 and TRBJ2-6, the complete variable domain is DSGVTQTPKHLITATGQRVTLRCSPRSGDLSVYWYQQSLDQGLQFLIQYYNGEERAKGNILERFSAQQFPDLHSELNLSSLELGDSALYFCASSPHGAGANVLTFGAGSRLTVL.

In this sample, this clonotype turned up a few times. The chain is built from TRBV4-1 and TRBJ2-1; TRBD1 might be the D (6 bases). Germline V gene sequence: CDR1 MGHRA, CDR2 YSYEKL. Between the trimmed V and J ends, which lost 0 bases and 3 bases, there was a span of 12 bases. This CDR3 is built from 16 residues. The DNA for the CDR3 is TGCGCCAGCAGCCAAGAAGGGCAGGGGAACTACAATGAGCAGTTCTTC. Translating it yields CASSQEGQGNYNEQFF.

This chain connects TRBV9 to TRBJ2-3; D is undetermined. CDR3 length: 15 residues. CDR1 and CDR2 from the germline V gene are SGDLS and YYNGEE. V lost 0 bases to trimming and J lost 1 base, with 9 bases between them. In DNA form, the CDR3 reads TGTGCCAGCAGCGTAGTAGGGATAGGCACAGATACGCAGTATTTT. This translates into CASSVVGIGTDTQYF.

This chain connects TRBV7-9 to TRBJ2-7; 14 nucleotides agree with TRBD2. This CDR3 has 18 residues. Germline V gene data show CDR1 as SEHNR and CDR2 as FQNEAQ (reference sequence). The V gene end was trimmed by 5 bases and the J gene end by 5 bases; junction bases not matched to a gene: 14. In DNA, the CDR3 is TGTGCCAGCAGCGGGGCAGCCGGGACTAGCGGGAGAGGACACGAGCAGTACTTC. Amino acid sequence: CASSGAAGTSGRGHEQYF.

The CDR3 here is CSAMMTSGGPWGTQYF. The CDR3 bases are TGCAGTGCTATGATGACTAGCGGGGGCCCCTGGGGGACCCAGTACTTC. The rearrangement links TRBV20-1 to TRBJ2-4, with 12 positions matching TRBD2. The J call may not be correct, given that the DNA end is closer to TRBJ2-5. Per the germline V gene, CDR1 is DFQATT and CDR2 is SNEGSKA (reference sequence). The CDR3 is 16 residues long.